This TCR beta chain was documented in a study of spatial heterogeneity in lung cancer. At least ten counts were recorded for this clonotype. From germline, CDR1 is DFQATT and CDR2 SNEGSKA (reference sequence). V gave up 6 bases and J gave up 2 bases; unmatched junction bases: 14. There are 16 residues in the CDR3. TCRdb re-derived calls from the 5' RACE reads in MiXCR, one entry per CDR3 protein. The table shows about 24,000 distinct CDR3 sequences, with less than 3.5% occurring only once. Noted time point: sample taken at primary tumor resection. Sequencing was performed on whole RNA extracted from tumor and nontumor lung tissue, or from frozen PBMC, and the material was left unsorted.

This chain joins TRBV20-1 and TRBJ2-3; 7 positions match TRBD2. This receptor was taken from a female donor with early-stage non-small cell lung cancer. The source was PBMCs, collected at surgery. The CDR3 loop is CSAAARTRWDTDTQYF. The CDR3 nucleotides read TGCAGTGCCGCCGCCCGGACTAGGTGGGACACAGATACGCAGTATTTT.